One T cell receptor (beta chain) is described in this entry. The record originates from a study of blood T cell repertoires in COVID-19. Germline V gene lookup returns CDR1 SGHRS and CDR2 YFSETQ. The CDR3 totals 12 residues. Trimming took 4 bases from V and 5 from J, leaving 9 bases between them. Profiled with immunoSEQ multiplex PCR; TCRdb holds only in-frame clones, not every one. This table has 200,000 to 250,000 clones, roughly 77% appearing once. In assigning cohorts, the study relied on participant-reported clinical history. This chain links TRBV5-1 with TRBJ2-5; D ambiguous. Sequencing input: PBMCs or T cells enriched from blood (not recorded which). This TCR was recovered from a man aged 35 to 55 who had recovered from COVID-19. As DNA, the CDR3 is TGCGCCAGCAGCCCCTCCCCCGAGACCCAGTACTTC. Protein: CASSPSPETQYF.